These 30 T cell receptor beta chains were all obtained from the same sample, sequenced in a study of T cell repertoires in cytomegalovirus infection. Which antigens these TCRs recognize remains unknown. TCRdb re-called the reads through MiXCR, storing one row per CDR3 protein. The sample lists some 500,000 distinct CDR3 sequences, 33% occurring once. The material sequenced was cultured PBMCs, taken from culture after CMV antigen stimulation. The receptors here all came from a human donor in good health (CMV status not recorded). Some clones in this sample may be carry-over from other donors' samples.

The rearrangement links TRBV7-2 to TRBJ1-1; D gene uncertain. CDR3 length: 15 amino acids. Germline V lookup: CDR1 SGHTA, CDR2 FQGNSA. V lost 5 bases, J lost 0 bases, and 13 bases lay in between. The CDR3 protein is CASSRKVGLNTEAFF. In nucleotides, the CDR3 is TGTGCCAGCAGCCGGAAGGTTGGCCTGAACACTGAAGCTTTCTTT.

Many counts were recorded for this clonotype. The V gene is TRBV7-2, the J gene TRBJ2-1; D may be TRBD1 (5 bases). The germline V gene has CDR1 SGHTA and CDR2 FQGNSA. V was cut by 1 base and J by 7 bases, with 5 bases left in between. The CDR3 extends over 12 amino acids. The CDR3 sequence is CASSLDRNEQFF. The CDR3 DNA follows: TGTGCCAGCAGCTTAGACAGGAATGAGCAGTTCTTC.

This clonotype came up a few times. The chain carries TRBV4-1 and TRBJ2-7; D uncertain. Trimming stripped 0 bases from V and 1 base from J, with 10 bases between. The CDR3 sequence is 15 residues long. CDR1 MGHRA and CDR2 YSYEKL come from the germline V gene. CDR3: CASSQDRSSSYEQYV. As DNA, the CDR3 is TGCGCCAGCAGCCAAGATCGAAGTAGTTCCTACGAGCAGTACGTC.

This sequence joins TRBV19 and TRBJ2-5, with 8 bases that match TRBD2. CDR3 size: 16 residues. Germline assignment: CDR1 LNHDA and CDR2 SQIVND (reference sequence). V was pared by 4 bases and J by 0 bases, with 7 bases of the junction left unmatched. CDR3 sequence (DNA): TGTGCCAGTAGTACCAGACTAGCGTGGTACCAAGAGACCCAGTACTTC. The encoded protein is CASSTRLAWYQETQYF.

This clonotype was counted between two and nine times. The chain recombines TRBV4-3 with TRBJ1-3; possible D gene TRBD1, 6 bases. The CDR3 consists of 14 residues. Trimming took off 4 bases at V and 4 bases at J, with 11 bases between the two ends. Germline CDR1 LGHNA, CDR2 YSLEER. The CDR3 here is CASSRTGMGNTIYF. CDR3 coding DNA: TGCGCCAGCAGCCGAACAGGGATGGGAAACACCATATATTTT.

The chain is built from TRBV14 and TRBJ2-3; D tentatively reads TRBD1 or TRBD2 (6 bases each). This CDR3 contains 16 residues. Trimming took 4 bases from V and 0 from J, leaving 14 bases between them. The germline V gene has CDR1 SGHDN and CDR2 FVKESK. The CDR3 bases are TGTGCCAGCAGCCCGACAGGAGGGCTTAGCACAGATACGCAGTATTTT. Its translation: CASSPTGGLSTDTQYF.

This clonotype was seen a few times. This chain links TRBV7-2 with TRBJ1-2; the D gene is possibly TRBD1 (6 bases). The CDR3 is 12 amino acids. Germline CDR1 and CDR2: SGHTA and FQGNSA. The V end lost 5 bases, the J end lost 8 bases, and 12 bases lay between the germline ends. The CDR3 DNA follows: TGTGCCAGCAGCCGTGACAGGAGCGGCTACACCTTC. Residues: CASSRDRSGYTF.

The V call is TRBV7-2, the J call TRBJ2-7; no reliable D call. This CDR3 has 19 amino acids. The V end lost 2 bases, the J end lost 2 bases, and 25 bases lay between the germline ends. From germline, CDR1 is SGHTA and CDR2 FQGNSA. CDR3 sequence reads: CASSLRLQILGQRAYEQYF. As DNA, the CDR3 is TGTGCCAGCAGCTTAAGATTGCAGATCTTAGGCCAGCGTGCCTACGAGCAGTACTTC.

Comment on this clonotype: A much larger clone lies one base from this, so it may be a read error. This chain links TRBV7-2 with TRBJ2-6; 8 bases line up with TRBD1. Looked up from germline, CDR1 is SGHTA and CDR2 is FQGNSA. The CDR3 is 20 residues long. DNA for the CDR3: TGTGCCAGCAGGCCCGGGACAGGAAGAACCCCCACCTCTTGGGCCAACGTCCTGACTTTC. The encoded protein is CASRPGTGRTPTSWANVLTF.

This clonotype was observed many times. The J gene is TRBJ1-2, the V gene TRBV7-2; D unresolved. V shed 8 bases and J shed 0 bases, with 10 bases lying between them. The CDR3 consists of 13 residues. Germline CDR1 and CDR2: SGHTA and FQGNSA. CDR3 in DNA: TGTGCCAGCGCGAGCACCGCTAACTATGGCTACACCTTC. This sequence encodes CASASTANYGYTF. Together with reference TRBV7-2 and TRBJ1-2, the CDR3 gives the full variable domain: GAGVSQSPSNKVTEKGKDVELRCDPISGHTALYWYRQSLGQGLEFLIYFQGNSAPDKSGLPSDRFSAERTGGSVSTLTIQRTQQEDSAVYLCASASTANYGYTFGSGTRLTVV.

The chain joins TRBV27 to TRBJ1-5; the D gene is possibly TRBD1 (6 bases). Germline CDR1 and CDR2: MNHEY and SMNVEV (reference sequence). The CDR3 consists of 15 residues. Deletions cut 6 bases from V and 2 bases from J, with 14 bases between. CDR3 region: CASRMSGVGNQPQHF. The DNA of the CDR3 is TGTGCCAGCAGGATGTCAGGGGTTGGCAATCAGCCCCAGCATTTT.

The chain has TRBV4-1 and TRBJ1-2; TRBD1 agrees at 7 bases. Trimming took 4 bases from V and 3 from J; bases not matched to a gene: 5. Looked up from germline, CDR1 is MGHRA and CDR2 is YSYEKL. This CDR3 spans 14 amino acids. The CDR3 sequence: CASSPLGQDYGYTF. The CDR3 nucleotides are TGCGCCAGCAGCCCTCTCGGACAGGACTATGGCTACACCTTC.

This clonotype was found a few times. The chain employs TRBV11-2 and TRBJ2-5; 12 nucleotides align to TRBD2. The CDR3 is 16 residues long. V dropped 5 bases and J dropped 1; count of bases not matched to a gene: 5. Germline values: CDR1 SGHAT, CDR2 FQNNGV. The CDR3 region is CASSPRTSGAQETQYF. CDR3 DNA sequence: TGTGCCAGCAGCCCTCGGACTAGCGGGGCCCAAGAGACCCAGTACTTC.

The chain has TRBV4-3 and TRBJ2-4; D gene ambiguous. This CDR3 is 15 amino acids long. Germline V gene lookup returns CDR1 LGHNA and CDR2 YSLEER. V lost 0 bases and J lost 9, with 15 bases in between. The CDR3 sequence is CASSQDALPALIQYF. In nucleotides, the CDR3 is TGCGCCAGCAGCCAAGATGCCCTTCCCGCGCTCATTCAGTACTTC.

At least ten counts were recorded for this clonotype. This chain links TRBV5-1 with TRBJ2-1; D not resolved. Germline-derived CDR1 and CDR2 are SGHRS and YFSETQ. CDR3 length: 12 residues. V lost 4 bases and J 4 bases, leaving 6 bases between the germline ends. CDR3 in amino acids: CASSTGYNEQFF. DNA for the CDR3: TGCGCCAGCAGCACCGGATACAATGAGCAGTTCTTC.

Here the CDR3 reads CASSPASPGYNEQFF. The CDR3 nucleotides read TGTGCCAGCAGCCCTGCTAGCCCCGGATACAATGAGCAGTTCTTC. The chain recombines TRBV12-3 or TRBV12-4 with TRBJ2-1, with TRBD2 as a possible D gene (5 bases). This CDR3 has 15 residues. Deletions cut 6 bases from V and 4 bases from J, with 16 bases between.

The sample holds many counts of this clonotype. V usage is TRBV7-2 and J usage is TRBJ2-2; 7 nucleotides match TRBD2. CDR3 size: 15 residues. V shed 3 bases, J shed 1 base, and the junction held 2 bases outside the gene matches. Per the germline V gene, CDR1 is SGHTA and CDR2 is FQGNSA. In nucleotides, the CDR3 is TGTGCCAGCAGCTTTCAGCGGGGGAACACCGGGGAGCTGTTTTTT. Protein: CASSFQRGNTGELFF.

The V gene is TRBV7-9, the J gene TRBJ2-1; D gene ambiguous. The germline gives CDR1 SEHNR, CDR2 FQNEAQ (reference sequence). The CDR3 is 16 residues long. Between the trimmed V and J ends, which lost 2 bases and 1 base, there was a span of 12 bases. The CDR3 loop is CASSLSDNPSYNEQFF. CDR3 nucleotides: TGTGCCAGCAGCTTAAGCGACAATCCATCCTACAATGAGCAGTTCTTC. Supplemented by reference TRBV7-9 and TRBJ2-1, the full variable domain reads DTGVSQNPRHKITKRGQNVTFRCDPISEHNRLYWYRQTLGQGPEFLTYFQNEAQLEKSRLLSDRFSAERPKGSFSTLEIQRTEQGDSAMYLCASSLSDNPSYNEQFFGPGTRLTVL.

This clonotype was seen more than once but under ten times. DNA for the CDR3: TGTGCCAGCAGCTCTAGGACGTCTGGAAACACCATATATTTT. Encoded protein: CASSSRTSGNTIYF. The rearrangement links TRBV7-2 to TRBJ1-3, with D uncertain. Germline CDR1 SGHTA, CDR2 FQGNSA. The CDR3 is made up of 14 amino acids. Trimming removed 4 bases from V and 1 base from J, with 8 bases in between. The full variable domain, its missing parts supplied by reference TRBV7-2 and TRBJ1-3, is GAGVSQSPSNKVTEKGKDVELRCDPISGHTALYWYRQSLGQGLEFLIYFQGNSAPDKSGLPSDRFSAERTGGSVSTLTIQRTQQEDSAVYLCASSSRTSGNTIYFGEGSWLTVV.

The rearrangement links TRBV4-3 to TRBJ1-3, with no clear D. Germline lookup yields CDR1 LGHNA and CDR2 YSLEER. The CDR3 totals 16 residues. V lost 0 bases, J lost 4 bases, and 13 bases lay in between. CDR3 in amino acids: CASSQDREVAGNTIYF. CDR3 nucleotide sequence: TGCGCCAGCAGCCAAGATCGGGAAGTGGCCGGAAACACCATATATTTT.

This rearrangement joins TRBV29-1 to TRBJ1-1; D possibly corresponds to TRBD1 (5 bases). CDR3 length equals 13 residues. V lost 7 bases and J lost 0, with 12 bases in between. The V gene's germline CDR1 is SQVTM and CDR2 ANQGSEA. The CDR3 DNA sequence: TGCAGCGCCCGACAGTGGGTGAACACTGAAGCTTTCTTT. Translating gives CSARQWVNTEAFF. Combining the CDR3 with reference TRBV29-1 and TRBJ1-1 gives the whole variable domain SAVISQKPSRDICQRGTSLTIQCQVDSQVTMMFWYRQQPGQSLTLIATANQGSEATYESGFVIDKFPISRPNLTFSTLTVSNMSPEDSSIYLCSARQWVNTEAFFGQGTRLTVV.

This chain links TRBV7-2 with TRBJ2-1, with D possibly TRBD2 on 5 matching bases. CDR3 length: 13 residues. The germline V and J ends were trimmed by 11 bases and 0 bases, with 11 bases remaining between them. Germline V gene data show CDR1 as SGHTA and CDR2 as FQGNSA. The CDR3 is CAVRAGSYNEQFF. The CDR3 DNA follows: TGTGCCGTGAGGGCGGGCTCCTACAATGAGCAGTTCTTC.

The rearrangement joins TRBV7-2 to TRBJ2-1; D unresolved. The CDR3 is 13 residues long. Between the trimmed V and J ends, which lost 2 bases and 7 bases, there was a span of 9 bases. Per the germline V gene, CDR1 is SGHTA and CDR2 is FQGNSA. The CDR3 sequence is CASSLFAENEQFF. The CDR3 DNA reads TGTGCCAGCAGCTTATTTGCGGAGAATGAGCAGTTCTTC.

The J gene is TRBJ2-3, the V gene TRBV4-2, with D maybe TRBD2 (5 bases). The CDR3 contains 12 residues. The germline V and J ends were trimmed by 3 bases and 8 bases, with 9 bases remaining between them. Germline CDR1 reads LGHNA; CDR2 reads YNFKEQ. The CDR3 DNA sequence: TGTGCCAGCAGCCAGGCGGGTTCTACGCAGTATTTT. The encoded protein is CASSQAGSTQYF.

The J gene is TRBJ1-2, the V gene TRBV19, with D hard to call. Trimming removed 4 bases from V and 4 bases from J, with 16 bases in between. From germline, CDR1 is LNHDA and CDR2 SQIVND (reference sequence). The CDR3 consists of 15 residues. The CDR3: CASSTGNRALYGYTF. CDR3 coding DNA: TGTGCCAGTAGTACCGGGAACCGGGCCCTCTATGGCTACACCTTC.

The chain recombines TRBV6-6 with TRBJ2-1, with 9 bases aligning to TRBD2. Germline V gene data show CDR1 as MNHNY and CDR2 as SVGAGI (reference sequence). V lost 4 bases, J lost 7 bases, and 8 bases stayed unmatched. This CDR3 has 15 amino acids. The CDR3 sequence: CASSFSSGKWNEQFF. The CDR3 DNA reads as TGTGCCAGCAGTTTTTCTAGCGGGAAGTGGAATGAGCAGTTCTTC.

This clonotype was counted a few times. The chain links TRBV12-5 to TRBJ2-1; 11 bases fit TRBD2. The CDR3 contains 19 residues. Trimming took 2 bases from V and 7 from J; bases not matched to a gene: 16. Germline V lookup: CDR1 LGHNT, CDR2 FRNRAP. The CDR3 region has the DNA TGTGCTAGTGGTTTGTACTCGAGGGGACTAGCGGTTACACGGAATGAGCAGTTCTTC. Encoded protein: CASGLYSRGLAVTRNEQFF.

The chain employs TRBV6-2 or TRBV6-3 and TRBJ2-1; TRBD2 agrees at 8 bases. After removal of 7 bases from V and 9 bases from J, the junction contained 14 bases not matched to a gene. The CDR3 length is 15 residues. In germline, CDR1 is MNHEY, CDR2 SVGEGT. Written as DNA, the CDR3 is TGTGCCAGCATTTCCCCCGGCGGGGGGCCCGGTGAGCAGTTCTTC. Translating gives CASISPGGGPGEQFF.

This clonotype was observed a few times. This sequence joins TRBV9 and TRBJ2-4, with TRBD2 as a possible D gene (7 bases). CDR3 length equals 17 residues. CDR1 is SGDLS, CDR2 YYNGEE, per germline. The V end was cut by 4 bases, the J end by 5 bases, with 22 bases between. The chain's CDR3 is CASSPGWGREHENIQYF. The CDR3 DNA reads TGTGCCAGCAGCCCCGGGTGGGGGCGGGAGCATGAAAACATTCAGTACTTC.

In its sample, this clonotype was seen a few times. Written as DNA, the CDR3 is TGTGCCAGCACTTCCGACTTCTCAGGCGATGAGCAGTTCTTC. This codes for CASTSDFSGDEQFF. The chain is built from TRBV27 and TRBJ2-1; D not certain. V lost 7 bases and J 8 bases, leaving 18 bases between the germline ends. Germline V gene lookup returns CDR1 MNHEY and CDR2 SMNVEV (reference sequence). This CDR3 comprises 14 residues.